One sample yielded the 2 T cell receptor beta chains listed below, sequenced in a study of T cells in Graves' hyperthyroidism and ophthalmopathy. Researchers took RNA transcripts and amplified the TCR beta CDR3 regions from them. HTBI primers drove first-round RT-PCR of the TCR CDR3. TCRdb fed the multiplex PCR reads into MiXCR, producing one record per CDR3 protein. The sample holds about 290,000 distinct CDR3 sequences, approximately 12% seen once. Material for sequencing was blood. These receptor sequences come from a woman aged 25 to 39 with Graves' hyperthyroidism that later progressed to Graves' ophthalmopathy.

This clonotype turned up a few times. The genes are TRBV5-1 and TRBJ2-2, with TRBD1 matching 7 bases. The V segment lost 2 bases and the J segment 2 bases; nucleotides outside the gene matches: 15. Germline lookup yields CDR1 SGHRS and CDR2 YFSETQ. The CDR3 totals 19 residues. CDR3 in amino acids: CASSFNYRGQELNTGELFF. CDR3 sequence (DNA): TGCGCCAGCAGCTTTAATTATCGCGGACAGGAACTTAACACCGGGGAGCTGTTTTTT.

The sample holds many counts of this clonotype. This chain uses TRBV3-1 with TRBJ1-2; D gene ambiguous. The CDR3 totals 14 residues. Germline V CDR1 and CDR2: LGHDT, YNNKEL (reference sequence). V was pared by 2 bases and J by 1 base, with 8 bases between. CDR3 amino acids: CASSQIDGNYGYTF. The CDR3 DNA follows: TGTGCCAGCAGCCAAATTGACGGTAACTATGGCTACACCTTC.